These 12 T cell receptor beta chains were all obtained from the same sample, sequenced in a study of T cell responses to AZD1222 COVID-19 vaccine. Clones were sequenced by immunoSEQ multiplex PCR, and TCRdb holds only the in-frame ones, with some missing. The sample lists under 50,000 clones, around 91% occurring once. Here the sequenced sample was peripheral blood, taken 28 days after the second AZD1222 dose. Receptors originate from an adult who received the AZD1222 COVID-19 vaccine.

The CDR3, as DNA: TGTGCCAGCAGGGGTAGCGGGAGCGATGAGCAGTTCTTC. This translates into CASRGSGSDEQFF. This chain uses TRBV6-5 with TRBJ2-1; 9 nucleotides line up with TRBD2. CDR3 size: 13 residues. CDR1 is MNHEY and CDR2 is SVGAGI in the germline V gene. J gave up 8 bases and V 6 bases, and 5 bases lay outside the gene matches.

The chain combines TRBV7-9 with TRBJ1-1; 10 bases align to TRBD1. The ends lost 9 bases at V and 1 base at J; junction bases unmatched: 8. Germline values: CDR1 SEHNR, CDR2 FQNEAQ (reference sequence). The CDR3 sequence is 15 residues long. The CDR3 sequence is CASLTGGETNTEAFF. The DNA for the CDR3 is TGTGCCAGTTTGACAGGGGGCGAGACGAACACTGAAGCTTTCTTT.

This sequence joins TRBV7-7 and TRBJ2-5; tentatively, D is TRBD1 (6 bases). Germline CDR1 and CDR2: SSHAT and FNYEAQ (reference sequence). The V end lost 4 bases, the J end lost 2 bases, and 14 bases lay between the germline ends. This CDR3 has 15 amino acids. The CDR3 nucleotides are TGTGCCAGCAGCTCACAGACAGGCCGGCAAGAGACCCAGTACTTC. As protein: CASSSQTGRQETQYF.

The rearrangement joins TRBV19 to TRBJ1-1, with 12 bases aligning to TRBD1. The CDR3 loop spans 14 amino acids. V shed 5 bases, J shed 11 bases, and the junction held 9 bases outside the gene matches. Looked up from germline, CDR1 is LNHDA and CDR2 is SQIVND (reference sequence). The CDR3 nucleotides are TGTGCCAGTAGTCCGGGACAGGGGGCGTATGAGGCTTTCTTT. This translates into CASSPGQGAYEAFF.

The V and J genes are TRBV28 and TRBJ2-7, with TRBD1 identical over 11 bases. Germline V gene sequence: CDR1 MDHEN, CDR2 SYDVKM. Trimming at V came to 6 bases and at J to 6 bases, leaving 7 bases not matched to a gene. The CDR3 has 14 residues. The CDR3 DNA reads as TGTGCCAGCAGCTTAAGGACAGGGGGCGGCGAGCAGTACTTC. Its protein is CASSLRTGGGEQYF. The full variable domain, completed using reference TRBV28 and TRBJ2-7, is DVKVTQSSRYLVKRTGEKVFLECVQDMDHENMFWYRQDPGLGLRLIYFSYDVKMKEKGDIPEGYSVSREKKERFSLILESASTNQTSMYLCASSLRTGGGEQYFGPGTRLTVT.

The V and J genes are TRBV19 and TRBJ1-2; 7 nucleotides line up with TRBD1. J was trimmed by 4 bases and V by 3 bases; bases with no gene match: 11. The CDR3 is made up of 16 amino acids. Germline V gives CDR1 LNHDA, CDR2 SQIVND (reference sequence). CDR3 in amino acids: CASSIRPTGLSYGYTF. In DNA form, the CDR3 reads TGTGCCAGTAGTATCCGACCGACAGGGTTAAGCTATGGCTACACCTTC.

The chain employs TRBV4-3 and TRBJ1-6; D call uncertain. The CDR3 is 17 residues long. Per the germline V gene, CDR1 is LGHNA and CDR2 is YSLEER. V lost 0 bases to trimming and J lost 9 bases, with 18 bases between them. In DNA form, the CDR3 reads TGCGCCAGCAGCCAAGATCCACCGCCTGGGCCCGGTTCACCCCTCCACTTT. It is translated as CASSQDPPPGPGSPLHF.

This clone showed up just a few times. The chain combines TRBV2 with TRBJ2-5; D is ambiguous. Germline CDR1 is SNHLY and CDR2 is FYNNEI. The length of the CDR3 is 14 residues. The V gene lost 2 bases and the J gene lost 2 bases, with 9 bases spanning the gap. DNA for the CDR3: TGTGCCAGCAGTGAAAGGGCAGCACAAGAGACCCAGTACTTC. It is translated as CASSERAAQETQYF.

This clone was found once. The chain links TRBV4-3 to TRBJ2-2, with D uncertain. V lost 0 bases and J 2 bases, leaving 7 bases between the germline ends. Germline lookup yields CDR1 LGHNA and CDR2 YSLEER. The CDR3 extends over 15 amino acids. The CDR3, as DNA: TGCGCCAGCAGCCAAGAAGCAGCTAACACCGGGGAGCTGTTTTTT. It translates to CASSQEAANTGELFF.

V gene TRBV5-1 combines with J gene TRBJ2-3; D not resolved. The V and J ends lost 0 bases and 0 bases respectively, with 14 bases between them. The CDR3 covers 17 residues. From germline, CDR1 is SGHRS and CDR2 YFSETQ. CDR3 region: CASSLALGATSTDTQYF. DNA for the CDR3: TGCGCCAGCAGCTTGGCCCTAGGCGCTACTAGCACAGATACGCAGTATTTT. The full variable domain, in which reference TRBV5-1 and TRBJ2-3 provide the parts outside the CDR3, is KAGVTQTPRYLIKTRGQQVTLSCSPISGHRSVSWYQQTPGQGLQFLFEYFSETQRNKGNFPGRFSGRQFSNSRSEMNVSTLELGDSALYLCASSLALGATSTDTQYFGPGTRLTVL.

CDR3: CASSVGTSGGIPDTQYF. CDR3 bases: TGTGCCAGCAGCGTGGGGACTAGCGGGGGGATACCGGATACGCAGTATTTT. This rearrangement joins TRBV9 to TRBJ2-3; 15 nucleotides agree with TRBD2. Germline values: CDR1 SGDLS, CDR2 YYNGEE. The CDR3 consists of 17 residues. With V trimmed by 2 bases and J by 6 bases, 7 bases remained unmatched.

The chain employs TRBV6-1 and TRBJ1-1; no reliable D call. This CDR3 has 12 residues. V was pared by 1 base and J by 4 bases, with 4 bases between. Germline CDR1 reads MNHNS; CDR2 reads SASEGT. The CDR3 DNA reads TGTGCCAGCAGTGAAGGCGGCACTGAAGCTTTCTTT. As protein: CASSEGGTEAFF.